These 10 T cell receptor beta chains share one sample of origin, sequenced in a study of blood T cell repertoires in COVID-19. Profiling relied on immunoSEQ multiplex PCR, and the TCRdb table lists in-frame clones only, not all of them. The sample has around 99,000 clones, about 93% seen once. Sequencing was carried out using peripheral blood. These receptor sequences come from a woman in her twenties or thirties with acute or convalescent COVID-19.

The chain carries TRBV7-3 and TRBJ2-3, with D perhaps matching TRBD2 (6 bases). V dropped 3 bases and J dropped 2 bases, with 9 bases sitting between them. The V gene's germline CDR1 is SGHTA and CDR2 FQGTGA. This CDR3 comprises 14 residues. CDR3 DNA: TGTGCCAGCAGCTTGGGACTCGCCACAGATACGCAGTATTTT. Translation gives CASSLGLATDTQYF.

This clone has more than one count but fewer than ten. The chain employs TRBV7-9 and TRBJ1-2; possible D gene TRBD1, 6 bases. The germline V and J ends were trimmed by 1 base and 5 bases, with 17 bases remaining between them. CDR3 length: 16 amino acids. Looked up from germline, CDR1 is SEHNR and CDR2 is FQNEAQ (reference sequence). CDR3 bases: TGTGCCAGCAGCTTAGTCGGGGACACCAAAAATTATGGCTACACCTTC. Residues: CASSLVGDTKNYGYTF. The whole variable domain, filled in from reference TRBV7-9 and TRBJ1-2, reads DTGVSQNPRHKITKRGQNVTFRCDPISEHNRLYWYRQTLGQGPEFLTYFQNEAQLEKSRLLSDRFSAERPKGSFSTLEIQRTEQGDSAMYLCASSLVGDTKNYGYTFGSGTRLTVV.

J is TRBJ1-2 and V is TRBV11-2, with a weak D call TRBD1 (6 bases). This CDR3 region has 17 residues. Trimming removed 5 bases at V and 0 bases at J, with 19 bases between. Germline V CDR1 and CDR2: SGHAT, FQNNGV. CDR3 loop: CASSPPGQWTSNYGYTF. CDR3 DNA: TGTGCCAGCAGCCCTCCTGGACAGTGGACCTCTAACTATGGCTACACCTTC.

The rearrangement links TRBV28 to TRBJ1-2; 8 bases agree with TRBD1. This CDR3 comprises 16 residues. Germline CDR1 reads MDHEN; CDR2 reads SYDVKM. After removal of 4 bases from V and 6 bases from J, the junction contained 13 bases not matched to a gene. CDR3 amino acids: CASSSISSTTGDGYTF. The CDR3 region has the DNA TGTGCCAGCAGTTCGATATCGTCGACGACAGGGGATGGCTACACCTTC.

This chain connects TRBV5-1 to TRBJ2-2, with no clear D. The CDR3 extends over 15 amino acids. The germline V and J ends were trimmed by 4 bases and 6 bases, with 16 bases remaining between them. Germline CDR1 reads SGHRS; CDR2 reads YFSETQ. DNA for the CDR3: TGCGCCAGCAGCCTCAGTACTACATCCGCCGGGGAGCTGTTTTTT. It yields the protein CASSLSTTSAGELFF.

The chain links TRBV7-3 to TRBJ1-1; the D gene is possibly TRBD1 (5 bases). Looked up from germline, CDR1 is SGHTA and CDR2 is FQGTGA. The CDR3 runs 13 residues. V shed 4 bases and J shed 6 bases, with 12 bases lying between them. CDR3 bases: TGTGCCAGCAGCTCCAGCGCGGGGGCTGAAGCTTTCTTT. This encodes CASSSSAGAEAFF.

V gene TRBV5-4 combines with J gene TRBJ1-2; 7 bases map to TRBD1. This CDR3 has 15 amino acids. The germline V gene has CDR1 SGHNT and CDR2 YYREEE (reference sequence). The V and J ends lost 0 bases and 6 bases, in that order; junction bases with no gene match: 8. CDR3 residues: CASSLVDRETNGYTF. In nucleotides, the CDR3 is TGTGCCAGCAGCTTGGTCGACAGGGAAACGAATGGCTACACCTTC.

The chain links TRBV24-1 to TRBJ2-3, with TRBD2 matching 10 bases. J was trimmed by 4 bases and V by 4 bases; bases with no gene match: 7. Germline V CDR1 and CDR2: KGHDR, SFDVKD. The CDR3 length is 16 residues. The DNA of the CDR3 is TGTGCCACCAGTGACCGAGCGGGAGGGCCGGCAGATACGCAGTATTTT. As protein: CATSDRAGGPADTQYF.

In DNA, the CDR3 is TGTGCCAGTACCCAAAGCCGGGGGGACAGGCAAAATTCACCCCTCCACTTT. Its protein is CASTQSRGDRQNSPLHF. The chain uses TRBV19 and TRBJ1-6; 8 nucleotides line up with TRBD1. The germline V gene has CDR1 LNHDA and CDR2 SQIVND (reference sequence). V lost 7 bases to trimming and J lost 7 bases; unmatched junction nucleotides: 15. The CDR3 is 17 amino acids.

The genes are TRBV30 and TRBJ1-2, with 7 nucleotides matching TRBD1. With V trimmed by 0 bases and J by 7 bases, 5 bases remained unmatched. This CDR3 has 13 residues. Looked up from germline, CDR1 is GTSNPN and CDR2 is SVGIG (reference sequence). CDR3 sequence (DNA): TGTGCCTGGAGTGTACTAGGGGGCGGTGGCTACACCTTC. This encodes CAWSVLGGGGYTF.